One sample yielded the 27 T cell receptor beta chains listed below, sequenced in a study of cytomegalovirus exposure and HLA in healthy donors. The study ran its PCR with 60 Vbeta and 13 Jbeta primers. Data came from immunoSEQ multiplex PCR; TCRdb stores just in-frame clones and leaves some out. Of roughly 230,000 clones in the sample, about 85% were seen once. The source material was PBMCs. Receptor source: a girl aged 2 to 10 in good health and CMV-seronegative.

V is TRBV2 and J is TRBJ2-2; 8 bases fit TRBD2. J was trimmed by 2 bases and V by 8 bases; bases with no gene match: 7. The CDR3 sequence is 15 residues long. Germline V gene lookup returns CDR1 SNHLY and CDR2 FYNNEI. This chain's CDR3 is CASENSGVNTGELFF. Written as DNA, the CDR3 is TGTGCCAGCGAAAATAGCGGGGTAAACACCGGGGAGCTGTTTTTT.

The genes are TRBV7-9 and TRBJ1-2, with 9 bases that match TRBD1. The CDR3 runs to 16 residues. Trimming at V came to 6 bases and at J to 0 bases, leaving 8 bases not matched to a gene. From germline, CDR1 is SEHNR and CDR2 FQNEAQ (reference sequence). CDR3 nucleotides: TGTGCCAGCAGTAAAACAGGGGGCGCAACTAACTATGGCTACACCTTC. Its protein product is CASSKTGGATNYGYTF.

In its sample, this clone was seen once. This chain uses TRBV19 with TRBJ2-6; TRBD2 might be the D (5 bases). This CDR3 region has 16 residues. Germline V lookup: CDR1 LNHDA, CDR2 SQIVND (reference sequence). The V gene lost 2 bases and the J gene lost 3 bases, with 11 bases spanning the gap. The CDR3 loop is CASSIKDRGGANVLTF. The CDR3 DNA follows: TGTGCCAGTAGTATAAAGGATCGGGGTGGGGCCAACGTCCTGACTTTC.

V and J are TRBV5-1 and TRBJ1-6; 9 bases fit TRBD1. The CDR3 is 18 amino acids. Germline V gene sequence: CDR1 SGHRS, CDR2 YFSETQ. Trimming cost V 3 bases and J 0 bases; bases outside gene matches: 7. This CDR3 is CASSWGTGQSSYNSPLHF. The DNA for the CDR3 is TGCGCCAGCAGCTGGGGGACAGGGCAAAGCTCCTATAATTCACCCCTCCACTTT. Supplemented by reference TRBV5-1 and TRBJ1-6, the full variable domain reads KAGVTQTPRYLIKTRGQQVTLSCSPISGHRSVSWYQQTPGQGLQFLFEYFSETQRNKGNFPGRFSGRQFSNSRSEMNVSTLELGDSALYLCASSWGTGQSSYNSPLHFGNGTRLTVT.

This clone was seen just once. The chain recombines TRBV5-4 with TRBJ1-1; possible D gene TRBD1, 6 bases. From germline, CDR1 is SGHNT and CDR2 YYREEE (reference sequence). The CDR3 loop spans 16 amino acids. The V and J ends lost 4 bases and 1 base respectively, with 17 bases between them. The CDR3 sequence is CASSAPMRGGNTEAFF. CDR3 DNA: TGTGCCAGCAGCGCGCCCATGAGGGGGGGGAACACTGAAGCTTTCTTT.

This clone has a single count. The chain has TRBV6-1 and TRBJ2-1; 12 bases fit TRBD2. J was trimmed by 4 bases and V by 4 bases; bases with no gene match: 5. Germline CDR1 MNHNS, CDR2 SASEGT. This CDR3 is built from 16 residues. This CDR3 reads CASSAPLAGGYNEQFF. Here the CDR3 DNA reads TGTGCCAGCAGTGCCCCACTAGCGGGGGGATACAATGAGCAGTTCTTC.

This chain joins TRBV30 and TRBJ1-2; D call uncertain. Germline assignment: CDR1 GTSNPN and CDR2 SVGIG (reference sequence). V lost 0 bases, J lost 10 bases, and 12 bases lay in between. This CDR3 spans 12 amino acids. In DNA, the CDR3 is TGTGCCTGGAGTGTAGATACGACACCCTACACCTTC. This gives the protein CAWSVDTTPYTF.

This clone was detected once. This chain joins TRBV4-2 and TRBJ2-1; D is possibly TRBD2 (5 bases). The CDR3 totals 17 residues. The V end was cut by 4 bases, the J end by 0 bases, with 16 bases between. Germline values: CDR1 LGHNA, CDR2 YNFKEQ. This CDR3 is CASSPGLLLSSYNEQFF. Here the CDR3 DNA reads TGTGCCAGCAGCCCCGGACTTTTACTTAGCTCCTACAATGAGCAGTTCTTC.

This clone was seen only once. V gene TRBV6-5 combines with J gene TRBJ1-6; D is unclear. This CDR3 region has 15 residues. The germline V gene has CDR1 MNHEY and CDR2 SVGAGI. The ends were cut back, 2 bases at V and 9 bases at J, with 14 bases in the middle. In DNA form, the CDR3 reads TGTGCCAGCAGTTACACGCATCCGGCGGGTTCACCCCTCCACTTT. Translation: CASSYTHPAGSPLHF.

The chain uses TRBV19 and TRBJ1-1; possible D gene TRBD1, 5 bases. The CDR3 runs 14 residues. Trimming stripped 7 bases from V and 3 bases from J, with 15 bases between. Looked up from germline, CDR1 is LNHDA and CDR2 is SQIVND (reference sequence). The CDR3 region has the DNA TGTGCCAGTACTGGTCTCGCAGGGTACACTGAAGCTTTCTTT. Residues: CASTGLAGYTEAFF.

The genes are TRBV30 and TRBJ1-6; D remains ambiguous. V lost 0 bases, J lost 3 bases, and 6 bases lay in between. The V gene's germline CDR1 is GTSNPN and CDR2 SVGIG (reference sequence). This CDR3 spans 14 amino acids. The CDR3 DNA reads TGTGCCTGGAGTGTCGGGATCTATAATTCACCCCTCCACTTT. This encodes CAWSVGIYNSPLHF.

The chain carries TRBV27 and TRBJ2-7, with D tentatively TRBD1 (6 bases). CDR3 length: 13 residues. Germline values: CDR1 MNHEY, CDR2 SMNVEV (reference sequence). V lost 6 bases and J lost 5, with 14 bases in between. Written as DNA, the CDR3 is TGTGCCAGCAGCCTCCGCAGGGGACACGAGCAGTACTTC. Translated, it gives CASSLRRGHEQYF.

The V call is TRBV6-1, the J call TRBJ2-1, with 11 positions matching TRBD1. The CDR3 is 15 residues long. Germline loops: CDR1 MNHNS, CDR2 SASEGT. V trimming: 6 bases; J trimming: 3 bases; junction bases outside the gene matches: 4. CDR3 sequence (DNA): TGTGCCAGCAGATGGACAGGGGGCTTCTACAATGAGCAGTTCTTC. It translates to CASRWTGGFYNEQFF.

J is TRBJ2-1 and V is TRBV6-5; D is unresolved. V was cut by 2 bases and J by 3 bases, with 8 bases left in between. From germline, CDR1 is MNHEY and CDR2 SVGAGI. There are 14 residues in the CDR3. The CDR3 loop reads CASSYLDRYNEQFF. The CDR3 DNA is TGTGCCAGCAGTTACCTAGACCGCTACAATGAGCAGTTCTTC.

The chain links TRBV5-1 to TRBJ2-1; maybe TRBD2 (5 bases). Per the germline V gene, CDR1 is SGHRS and CDR2 is YFSETQ. The length of the CDR3 is 18 residues. The V end lost 5 bases, the J end lost 8 bases, and 29 bases lay between the germline ends. This CDR3 reads CASRSGDRGSVKFDEQFF. CDR3 nucleotide sequence: TGCGCCAGCAGAAGTGGAGATCGGGGTAGCGTCAAATTCGATGAGCAGTTCTTC. The full variable domain, rest sourced from reference TRBV5-1 and TRBJ2-1, is KAGVTQTPRYLIKTRGQQVTLSCSPISGHRSVSWYQQTPGQGLQFLFEYFSETQRNKGNFPGRFSGRQFSNSRSEMNVSTLELGDSALYLCASRSGDRGSVKFDEQFFGPGTRLTVL.

The chain uses TRBV2 and TRBJ2-1; 11 positions match TRBD2. Trimming removed 6 bases from V and 0 bases from J; junction bases left unmatched: 10. CDR1 and CDR2 from the germline V gene are SNHLY and FYNNEI. The CDR3 covers 18 residues. In DNA, the CDR3 is TGTGCCAGCAGCGCACGTCTAGCGGGGGGAAGCTCCTACAATGAGCAGTTCTTC. Protein sequence: CASSARLAGGSSYNEQFF.

The CDR3 bases are TGTGCCAGCAGCTTCGGCCGGACTTACAGGGGACCCTACGAGCAGTACTTC. Protein sequence: CASSFGRTYRGPYEQYF. The chain couples TRBV7-8 to TRBJ2-7; 7 bases match TRBD1. Germline trimming cut 3 bases from V and 2 bases from J; bases unmatched to any gene: 13. CDR1 is SGHVS, CDR2 FQNEAQ, per germline. The CDR3 runs 17 residues.

J is TRBJ1-3 and V is TRBV6-5; possible D gene TRBD1, 5 bases. Per germline, CDR1 MNHEY and CDR2 SVGAGI. This CDR3 is built from 13 residues. V gave up 8 bases and J gave up 0 bases, with 8 bases separating them. The CDR3 nucleotides are TGTGCCAGCCAAGACAGCTCTGGAAACACCATATATTTT. Residues: CASQDSSGNTIYF.

The chain has TRBV2 and TRBJ2-1; 8 nucleotides match TRBD2. The CDR3 is 14 residues long. V lost 8 bases to trimming and J lost 3 bases; unmatched junction nucleotides: 6. Germline V gives CDR1 SNHLY, CDR2 FYNNEI. The CDR3 sequence: CASRRAGGYNEQFF. The CDR3 nucleotides read TGTGCCAGCCGTCGTGCGGGGGGCTACAATGAGCAGTTCTTC.

The rearrangement uses TRBV2 and TRBJ2-7; D gene unclear. Trimming pared 1 base from V and 1 base from J, leaving 11 bases between. CDR1 and CDR2 (germline): SNHLY, FYNNEI. The CDR3 has 15 amino acids. CDR3 amino acids: CASSEGLVSSYEQYF. CDR3 in DNA: TGTGCCAGCAGTGAAGGGCTAGTGTCTTCCTACGAGCAGTACTTC. The full variable domain, completed using reference TRBV2 and TRBJ2-7, is EPEVTQTPSHQVTQMGQEVILRCVPISNHLYFYWYRQILGQKVEFLVSFYNNEISEKSEIFDDQFSVERPDGSNFTLKIRSTKLEDSAMYFCASSEGLVSSYEQYFGPGTRLTVT.

The CDR3 DNA reads as TGTGCCAGCAGTCCCTATTCCCGGGGGGGGAGGATCTACGAGCAGTACTTC. Amino acids: CASSPYSRGGRIYEQYF. V gene TRBV27 combines with J gene TRBJ2-7; 8 nucleotides match TRBD2. Germline V gives CDR1 MNHEY, CDR2 SMNVEV (reference sequence). The V segment lost 5 bases and the J segment 3 bases; nucleotides outside the gene matches: 15. This CDR3 spans 17 amino acids.

This clone appeared a few times. This chain links TRBV6-1 with TRBJ1-6; D is perhaps TRBD1 (6 bases). Germline values: CDR1 MNHNS, CDR2 SASEGT. V gave up 2 bases and J gave up 0 bases, with 11 bases separating them. This CDR3 comprises 17 residues. The CDR3 bases are TGTGCCAGCAGTGAAAGGGGGAAGAGCTCCTATAATTCACCCCTCCACTTT. Translation: CASSERGKSSYNSPLHF.

This chain uses TRBV10-1 with TRBJ2-7; tentative D call: TRBD1 (6 bases). Between the trimmed V and J ends, which lost 8 bases and 1 base, there was a span of 15 bases. This CDR3 spans 14 amino acids. CDR1 is WNHNN, CDR2 SYGVQD, per germline (reference sequence). The CDR3 DNA sequence: TGCGCCAGCCGCCGGGCAGGGGCGTCCTACGAGCAGTACTTC. Translated, it gives CASRRAGASYEQYF.

J is TRBJ2-3 and V is TRBV19, with D perhaps matching TRBD2 (6 bases). The CDR3 consists of 16 residues. From germline, CDR1 is LNHDA and CDR2 SQIVND (reference sequence). The germline V and J ends were trimmed by 3 bases and 0 bases, with 13 bases remaining between them. In DNA form, the CDR3 reads TGTGCCAGTAGTATCGGGCTAGCGCCTAGCACAGATACGCAGTATTTT. It codes for CASSIGLAPSTDTQYF.

The chain links TRBV10-1 to TRBJ1-2; 7 bases are shared with TRBD1. With 4 bases clipped from V and 6 bases from J, the junction kept 2 bases outside the gene matches. This CDR3 is 12 amino acids long. The germline CDR1 and CDR2 sequences are WNHNN and SYGVQD (reference sequence). CDR3 in amino acids: CASSGDRNGYTF. CDR3 DNA sequence: TGCGCCAGCAGTGGGGACAGAAATGGCTACACCTTC.

The chain links TRBV29-1 to TRBJ2-1; 8 bases match TRBD2. CDR1 is SQVTM and CDR2 is ANQGSEA in the germline V gene. The CDR3 loop spans 15 amino acids. The V and J ends lost 8 bases and 6 bases, in that order; junction bases with no gene match: 15. CDR3 sequence: CSPTQVGTRFNEQFF. The CDR3 DNA is TGCAGCCCTACCCAAGTCGGGACTAGGTTCAATGAGCAGTTCTTC.

The chain has TRBV27 and TRBJ2-3, with TRBD2 matching 8 bases. The V gene end was trimmed by 3 bases and the J gene end by 3 bases; junction bases not matched to a gene: 2. CDR3 size: 14 residues. Looked up from germline, CDR1 is MNHEY and CDR2 is SMNVEV (reference sequence). The CDR3 DNA follows: TGTGCCAGCAGTTTTAGACTAGCGACAGATACGCAGTATTTT. This translates into CASSFRLATDTQYF.